This T cell receptor beta chain was obtained from a study of monozygotic twins with inflammatory bowel disease (dated by TCRdb to about 2019). About the full investigation: A total of approximately 30 monozygotic twin pairs were included in the full study, comprising nine German pairs (four IBD-concordant, five IBD-discordant) and 19 IBD-discordant Danish pairs. Each individual had, on average, about 151 000 unique TCRalpha sequences and 181 000 unique TCRbeta sequences available for analysis. The search for disease-associated traits relied mainly on comparing IBD patients with their genetically identical healthy co-twins within discordant pairs.

Findings and caveats that apply to the study as a whole: Fewer clonotypes were shared with other individuals by IBD patients than by healthy twins, most markedly in patients showing signs of disease activity. IBD patients had lower TCRbeta repertoire diversity, measured by the inverse Simpson index, than their healthy co-twins. No single strong signal or clonotype linked to IBD turned up in the results, so the idea that one exists was not supported. Background noise and inter-individual variability may have been introduced into the repertoires by the differing immunosuppressive treatments among patients. No difference in repertoire similarity was observed between concordant and discordant twins, possibly owing to limited statistical power. Distinction between different T cell subtypes could not be achieved in the analysis.

A roughly 2.5 ml peripheral blood sample was drawn into PAXgene tubes per donor and stored at -80°C. Without any T cell sorting, total RNA was extracted from whole blood using the PAXgene blood miRNA kit on an automated QIAcube. Peripheral blood from monozygotic twin pairs who were concordant or discordant for inflammatory bowel disease underwent deep TCRalpha and TCRbeta repertoire profiling using unique molecular barcoding. Smoking habits were recorded for all twin pairs, and individuals were classified as current, former or never smokers. Receptor libraries were prepared by 5' RACE. For each TCR library, roughly 3,600 ng of total RNA was used. For each sample, cDNA synthesis was carried out in eight separate reactions using SMARTScribe reverse transcriptase. During cDNA synthesis, unique molecular identifiers containing a 6-nucleotide sample barcode were introduced by template switching. Two nested PCRs of roughly 15 and 9 cycles amplified the TCRalpha and TCRbeta cDNA, and bead purification followed each PCR. Before amplification, cDNA was treated with uracil DNA-glycosylase and purified using the QIAquick PCR purification kit. The second PCR added Illumina TruSeq-compatible adapters along with sample-specific barcodes. TapeStation and Qubit were used to check library quality and concentration, and approximately 5.4 ng of each library was pooled. The pooled libraries were sequenced with 2 x 100 bp reads and custom sequencing primers on an Illumina HiSeq2500 single-index Rapid Run. Per the source publication's procedure: UMI-based consensus assembly with MiGEC version 1.2.6 was used to correct PCR and sequencing errors. V(D)J alignment, clonotype assembly and CDR3 extraction were performed with MiXCR version 2.1.1. Gene usage, clonotype sharing and MAIT/NKT TCR abundance were normalised by analysing the top 1000, 10 000 and 20 000 clonotypes per sample. After downsampling to 27 000 UMIs, diversity was calculated as the inverse Simpson index using the vegan R package. Statistical testing used paired Mann-Whitney U tests on the discordant twin pairs and applied Benjamini-Hochberg correction for multiple testing. Following TCRdb reprocessing, every CDR3 protein sequence forms one entry, and DNA is not provided. For this entry, the V and J calls and clone size follow TCRdb and not the study's own pipeline. The sample's table lists a count of about 99,000 distinct CDR3 sequences. Together, the top ten hold approximately 2% of the sample.

About this clonotype itself: No cognate antigen has been identified for it.

CDR1 and CDR2 (ENHRY, SYGVKD) derive from the germline V gene. The cysteine opens and the phenylalanine closes a CDR3 of 13 amino acids. This entry has no DNA. The origin of this receptor is a human donor with ulcerative colitis or Crohn's disease, or a healthy co-twin of an affected twin (not recorded which). Material for sequencing was blood. This chain joins TRBV10-3 to TRBJ2-5. CDR3 protein: CAISLREQETQYF.